One sample yielded the 24 T cell receptor beta chains listed below, sequenced in a study of shared clonotypes between healthy human individuals (dated by TCRdb to about 2020). To prepare the library, the immunoSEQ multiplex PCR assay was applied. TCRdb mirrors the immuneACCESS table, restricted to in-frame sequences. Some clones are absent from its copies; in checked studies, under half trace to an unresolved V gene, and the reason for the others is unknown. This sample is represented by more than 400,000 clones; about 96% of them were singletons. Jointly, the top ten make up 0.06% of the sample. The sample consisted of naive CD4+ T cells sorted from blood. The cell subset or site label of this sample denotes: CD45RA+ positively selected. Receptor source: a woman in her thirties in good health.

V and J are TRBV11-2 and TRBJ1-1; D is unresolved. Germline V gives CDR1 SGHAT, CDR2 FQNNGV. The CDR3 is 13 residues long. V lost 2 bases and J lost 0, with 4 bases in between. The CDR3 here is CASSLNLNTEAFF. The CDR3 region has the DNA TGTGCCAGCAGCTTAAACCTGAACACTGAAGCTTTCTTT.

The genes are TRBV7-9 and TRBJ1-4, with 11 nucleotides matching TRBD1. The germline V gene has CDR1 SEHNR and CDR2 FQNEAQ (reference sequence). With V trimmed by 0 bases and J by 8 bases, 11 bases remained unmatched. The length of the CDR3 is 18 residues. DNA of the CDR3: TGTGCCAGCAGCTTAGCGGATTTCCGGGACAGGGGGGTCGAAAAACTGTTTTTT. Its protein product is CASSLADFRDRGVEKLFF.

In DNA form, the CDR3 reads TGTGCCAGCAGCTTATCATACGGAACCTACGAGCAGTACTTC. This translates into CASSLSYGTYEQYF. The genes are TRBV7-2 and TRBJ2-7; D is unresolved. Deletions cut 2 bases from V and 2 bases from J, with 10 bases between. CDR3 length equals 14 residues. Per germline, CDR1 SGHTA and CDR2 FQGNSA. The full variable domain, in which reference TRBV7-2 and TRBJ2-7 provide the parts outside the CDR3, is GAGVSQSPSNKVTEKGKDVELRCDPISGHTALYWYRQSLGQGLEFLIYFQGNSAPDKSGLPSDRFSAERTGGSVSTLTIQRTQQEDSAVYLCASSLSYGTYEQYFGPGTRLTVT.

V and J are TRBV13 and TRBJ1-2, with D perhaps matching TRBD1 (5 bases). Per the germline V gene, CDR1 is PRHDT and CDR2 is FYEKMQ (reference sequence). V dropped 5 bases and J dropped 6 bases, with 10 bases sitting between them. This CDR3 has 12 amino acids. The CDR3 coding sequence is TGTGCCAGCAGCCCGCGAGGGGATGGCTACACCTTC. Translated, it gives CASSPRGDGYTF.

V gene TRBV5-4 combines with J gene TRBJ2-7; 8 bases are a match to TRBD2. The V gene's germline CDR1 is SGHNT and CDR2 YYREEE (reference sequence). The CDR3 contains 15 residues. V trimming: 4 bases; J trimming: 7 bases; junction bases outside the gene matches: 13. The CDR3 bases are TGTGCCAGCAGCCGTCGAAGCGGGAGAAGGGAGGAGCAGTACTTC. This sequence encodes CASSRRSGRREEQYF.

V gene TRBV28 combines with J gene TRBJ2-1, with a tentative D call TRBD1 (5 bases). CDR1 is MDHEN, CDR2 SYDVKM, per germline. V lost 2 bases, J lost 5 bases, and 10 bases lay in between. The CDR3 runs 14 residues. The CDR3 here is CASSLIRTNNEQFF. The DNA for the CDR3 is TGTGCCAGCAGTTTAATCCGGACAAACAATGAGCAGTTCTTC. The full variable domain, its missing parts supplied by reference TRBV28 and TRBJ2-1, is DVKVTQSSRYLVKRTGEKVFLECVQDMDHENMFWYRQDPGLGLRLIYFSYDVKMKEKGDIPEGYSVSREKKERFSLILESASTNQTSMYLCASSLIRTNNEQFFGPGTRLTVL.

The chain uses TRBV7-9 and TRBJ1-1; TRBD1 might be the D (5 bases). V was shortened by 5 bases and J by 0 bases, with 19 bases between the two germline ends. CDR1 and CDR2 from the germline V gene are SEHNR and FQNEAQ (reference sequence). The CDR3 extends over 17 amino acids. This CDR3 reads CASSPLASTDLNTEAFF. The CDR3, as DNA: TGTGCCAGCAGCCCGTTGGCCTCGACAGACCTGAACACTGAAGCTTTCTTT.

This chain links TRBV28 with TRBJ1-1, with no clear D. V lost 3 bases to trimming and J lost 6 bases, with 17 bases between them. Germline lookup yields CDR1 MDHEN and CDR2 SYDVKM. This CDR3 is 15 amino acids long. CDR3: CASSLGSHSIAEAFF. The DNA for the CDR3 is TGTGCCAGCAGTTTGGGCAGTCACTCTATAGCTGAAGCTTTCTTT.

The rearrangement joins TRBV28 to TRBJ2-5; 7 positions match TRBD1. The end of the DNA is better explained by TRBJ2-7, so the J call may be wrong. The CDR3 consists of 16 residues. The germline gives CDR1 MDHEN, CDR2 SYDVKM. The CDR3 loop is CASSSLGTDGSYEQYF. The CDR3 nucleotides are TGTGCCAGCAGTTCCCTCGGGACAGACGGCTCCTACGAGCAGTACTTC.

The genes are TRBV5-1 and TRBJ2-2; TRBD2 aligns across 13 bases. Looked up from germline, CDR1 is SGHRS and CDR2 is YFSETQ. This CDR3 is 19 amino acids long. The junction had 10 bases not matched to a gene; V was cut back by 2 bases and J by 3 bases. CDR3 loop: CASSFYTSGRAEYTGELFF. CDR3 DNA sequence: TGCGCCAGCAGCTTTTATACTAGCGGGAGGGCCGAGTACACCGGGGAGCTGTTTTTT.

CDR3 in DNA: TGTGCCAGCGCACGTCCCCCGACCAATGAGCAGTTCTTC. Translated, it gives CASARPPTNEQFF. The V and J genes are TRBV28 and TRBJ2-1; D unresolved. The germline gives CDR1 MDHEN, CDR2 SYDVKM. The ends were cut back, 8 bases at V and 6 bases at J, with 14 bases in the middle. The CDR3 runs to 13 residues.

The V gene is TRBV6-1, the J gene TRBJ2-7, with 8 bases lining up with TRBD1. After removal of 6 bases from V and 2 bases from J, the junction contained 6 bases not matched to a gene. Per the germline V gene, CDR1 is MNHNS and CDR2 is SASEGT. The CDR3 contains 14 residues. The CDR3 loop is CASRETGVTYEQYF. The CDR3 region has the DNA TGTGCCAGCAGAGAGACAGGGGTAACCTACGAGCAGTACTTC.

The chain joins TRBV7-4 to TRBJ2-1, with D possibly matching TRBD2 (6 bases). V shed 6 bases and J shed 2 bases, with 14 bases lying between them. The germline V gene encodes CDR1 SGHVT and CDR2 SQSDAQ. The CDR3 contains 15 residues. The CDR3 is CASRKAGATYNEQFF. Here the CDR3 DNA reads TGTGCCAGCAGGAAAGCGGGCGCGACCTACAATGAGCAGTTCTTC.

The chain carries TRBV5-1 and TRBJ2-5; tentatively, D is TRBD2 (5 bases). With 0 bases removed from V and 2 bases from J, the gap between germline ends came to 11 bases. The CDR3 covers 15 residues. Germline V lookup: CDR1 SGHRS, CDR2 YFSETQ. The CDR3 sequence: CASSLVFRGQETQYF. In nucleotides, the CDR3 is TGCGCCAGCAGCTTGGTTTTTCGGGGTCAAGAGACCCAGTACTTC.

The chain couples TRBV10-1 to TRBJ2-7; D is possibly TRBD1 (6 bases). The CDR3 is made up of 11 amino acids. Per germline, CDR1 WNHNN and CDR2 SYGVQD (reference sequence). Trimming shortened V by 5 bases and J by 4 bases, and 6 bases separated the two germline ends. CDR3 sequence: CASSTGYEQYF. Here the CDR3 DNA reads TGCGCCAGCAGTACAGGGTACGAGCAGTACTTC.

This sequence joins TRBV4-2 and TRBJ2-7; 7 positions match TRBD2. CDR1 is LGHNA and CDR2 is YNFKEQ in the germline V gene. The CDR3 runs to 18 residues. Trimming took 2 bases from V and 2 from J; bases not matched to a gene: 15. In nucleotides, the CDR3 is TGTGCCAGCAGCCAATTACAACCCGGGCCTAGCGGACCCTACGAGCAGTACTTC. It translates to CASSQLQPGPSGPYEQYF.

Notes on this clone: Within the sample, other DNA sequences also encode this same CDR3. The J gene is TRBJ2-5, the V gene TRBV28, with 7 bases matching TRBD2. The CDR3 contains 13 residues. Germline V gene sequence: CDR1 MDHEN, CDR2 SYDVKM. The V and J ends lost 5 bases and 1 base, in that order; junction bases with no gene match: 1. CDR3 DNA: TGTGCCAGCAGTCCGGGGGGCCAAGAGACCCAGTACTTC. Residues: CASSPGGQETQYF.

In this sample, this clone turned up once. The V and J genes are TRBV18 and TRBJ2-5, with 8 bases matching TRBD1. V gave up 3 bases and J gave up 1 base; unmatched junction bases: 7. The germline V gene has CDR1 KGHSH and CDR2 LQKENI. This CDR3 region has 16 residues. CDR3 sequence (DNA): TGTGCCAGCTCACCTCTAGACAGGGGAGGCCAAGAGACCCAGTACTTC. This gives the protein CASSPLDRGGQETQYF. The full variable domain, with the rest looked up from reference TRBV18 and TRBJ2-5, is NAGVMQNPRHLVRRRGQEARLRCSPMKGHSHVYWYRQLPEEGLKFMVYLQKENIIDESGMPKERFSAEFPKEGPSILRIQQVVRGDSAAYFCASSPLDRGGQETQYFGPGTRLLVL.

This clone appeared a single time. The DNA for the CDR3 is TGCGCCAGCAGCTTGGCAGGGGCCCATGGCTACACCTTC. This encodes CASSLAGAHGYTF. The V gene is TRBV5-1, the J gene TRBJ1-2; D possibly corresponds to TRBD1 (6 bases). This CDR3 region has 13 residues. Trimming left V 0 bases short and J 6 bases short, with 9 bases between. CDR1 and CDR2 (germline): SGHRS, YFSETQ.

This rearrangement joins TRBV18 to TRBJ2-5; D unresolved. The J call may not be correct, given that the DNA end is closer to TRBJ2-7. The germline gives CDR1 KGHSH, CDR2 LQKENI. CDR3 length: 11 residues. The CDR3 protein is CASRAGNEQYF. CDR3 nucleotide sequence: TGTGCCAGCAGGGCCGGTAACGAGCAGTACTTC.

The V gene is TRBV28, the J gene TRBJ1-1; TRBD1 matches 7 bases. V trimming: 5 bases; J trimming: 3 bases; junction bases outside the gene matches: 6. Germline CDR1 is MDHEN and CDR2 is SYDVKM. The CDR3 totals 14 residues. DNA of the CDR3: TGTGCCAGCAGTCGGGACAGACAGCACACTGAAGCTTTCTTT. Amino acid sequence: CASSRDRQHTEAFF. The entire variable domain, with the rest obtained from reference TRBV28 and TRBJ1-1, is as follows: DVKVTQSSRYLVKRTGEKVFLECVQDMDHENMFWYRQDPGLGLRLIYFSYDVKMKEKGDIPEGYSVSREKKERFSLILESASTNQTSMYLCASSRDRQHTEAFFGQGTRLTVV.

This chain joins TRBV6-1 and TRBJ1-2; D unclear. Per the germline V gene, CDR1 is MNHNS and CDR2 is SASEGT. V was trimmed by 0 bases and J by 5 bases, leaving 19 bases between them. This CDR3 comprises 17 residues. The CDR3 sequence is CASSEALYSESWYGYTF. CDR3 in DNA: TGTGCCAGCAGTGAAGCGCTATATTCGGAATCATGGTATGGCTACACCTTC.

The chain couples TRBV7-9 to TRBJ2-1; TRBD1 is a possible D gene (6 bases). V was shortened by 6 bases and J by 4 bases, with 16 bases between the two germline ends. Looked up from germline, CDR1 is SEHNR and CDR2 is FQNEAQ (reference sequence). The CDR3 covers 15 residues. CDR3 coding DNA: TGTGCCAGCAGTATGAAAGCGACAGGATACAATGAGCAGTTCTTC. Protein: CASSMKATGYNEQFF. The variable domain in full, completed from reference TRBV7-9 and TRBJ2-1, reads DTGVSQNPRHKITKRGQNVTFRCDPISEHNRLYWYRQTLGQGPEFLTYFQNEAQLEKSRLLSDRFSAERPKGSFSTLEIQRTEQGDSAMYLCASSMKATGYNEQFFGPGTRLTVL.

V and J are TRBV5-1 and TRBJ1-6; TRBD1 agrees at 7 bases. CDR1 and CDR2 (germline): SGHRS, YFSETQ. After removal of 0 bases from V and 4 bases from J, the junction contained 4 bases not matched to a gene. This CDR3 region has 16 residues. The CDR3 DNA reads as TGCGCCAGCAGCTTGGAGGGGGCAGGATATAATTCACCCCTCCACTTT. It is translated as CASSLEGAGYNSPLHF.